A single sample gave rise to the 22 T cell receptor beta chains below, sequenced in a study of CD8+ T cells in alopecia areata. RNA extraction was followed by reverse transcription into cDNA, which acted as the sequencing template. The data were produced by immunoSEQ multiplex PCR, yet TCRdb's version contains in-frame clones alone and is incomplete. The table includes 3,000 to 4,500 clones, roughly 71% detected once. Sample treatment: oral pan-JAK inhibitor, 5-10 mg twice daily. Individuals with alopecia areata gave both lesional scalp punch biopsies and peripheral blood for collection. The sample here was skin, taken at week 24, from a patient treated with tofacitinib. Source of these receptors: a human donor with alopecia areata.

V is TRBV7-9 and J is TRBJ1-5; D is ambiguous. Germline CDR1 reads SEHNR; CDR2 reads FQNEAQ (reference sequence). There are 12 residues in the CDR3. V lost 5 bases and J 5 bases, leaving 7 bases between the germline ends. This CDR3 is CASSQNDQPQHF. The CDR3 coding sequence is TGTGCCAGCAGCCAAAACGATCAGCCCCAGCATTTT.

The chain uses TRBV11-2 and TRBJ2-3, with D uncertain. Trimming stripped 4 bases from V and 4 bases from J, with 12 bases between. Germline CDR1 is SGHAT and CDR2 is FQNNGV. This CDR3 is built from 14 residues. The chain's CDR3 is CASSSPILPDTQYF. CDR3 DNA: TGTGCCAGCAGCTCTCCCATCTTACCAGATACGCAGTATTTT.

The chain employs TRBV6-5 and TRBJ1-2; D possibly corresponds to TRBD1 (6 bases). Trimming pared 6 bases from V and 4 bases from J, leaving 15 bases between. Germline V gene lookup returns CDR1 MNHEY and CDR2 SVGAGI. There are 14 residues in the CDR3. The DNA for the CDR3 is TGTGCCAGCAGCCGGAACAGGGTATCCTATGGCTACACCTTC. Translated, it gives CASSRNRVSYGYTF.

This chain links TRBV30 with TRBJ1-2, with a tentative D call TRBD1 (5 bases). V was pared by 0 bases and J by 13 bases, with 15 bases between. The CDR3 has 12 amino acids. Germline V lookup: CDR1 GTSNPN, CDR2 SVGIG (reference sequence). CDR3 coding DNA: TGTGCCTGGAGTGTACAAGGGGAAAGGCCCACCTTC. It specifies CAWSVQGERPTF.

This chain connects TRBV6-1 to TRBJ1-2; D remains ambiguous. CDR3 size: 11 residues. Germline CDR1 is MNHNS and CDR2 is SASEGT. Trimming removed 11 bases from V and 4 bases from J, with 11 bases in between. DNA for the CDR3: TGTGCCTCCCAGGCCCTCTATGGCTACACCTTC. Its protein product is CASQALYGYTF.

The chain joins TRBV7-6 to TRBJ2-1, with 12 bases aligning to TRBD2. CDR1 and CDR2 (germline): SGHVS, FNYEAQ. The CDR3 length is 16 residues. V lost 5 bases, J lost 6 bases, and 8 bases stayed unmatched. The CDR3 is CASSPPRLAGANEQFF. The CDR3 DNA follows: TGTGCCAGCAGCCCGCCCCGACTAGCGGGGGCCAATGAGCAGTTCTTC.

V and J are TRBV4-3 and TRBJ1-3; maybe TRBD1 (5 bases). Germline V lookup: CDR1 LGHNA, CDR2 YSLEER. This CDR3 is built from 15 residues. Trimming pared 2 bases from V and 2 bases from J, leaving 10 bases between. The CDR3 nucleotides read TGCGCCAGCAGCCAATGGCGGGGCGCTGGAAACACCATATATTTT. Translated: CASSQWRGAGNTIYF.

The chain combines TRBV18 with TRBJ2-7, with 9 bases lining up with TRBD1. The CDR3 runs 16 residues. CDR1 and CDR2 from the germline V gene are KGHSH and LQKENI. V lost 0 bases to trimming and J lost 4 bases; unmatched junction nucleotides: 7. The CDR3 here is CASSPPRGTGLYEQYF. The CDR3, as DNA: TGTGCCAGCTCACCACCTCGGGGGACAGGGTTGTACGAGCAGTACTTC.

The gene calls are TRBV19 and TRBJ1-2; possibly TRBD1 for D (5 bases). V shed 10 bases and J shed 7 bases, with 25 bases lying between them. The CDR3 loop spans 15 amino acids. Per the germline V gene, CDR1 is LNHDA and CDR2 is SQIVND (reference sequence). CDR3 protein: CATQERGRGGTGYTF. The CDR3 DNA follows: TGTGCCACCCAGGAACGGGGCCGAGGAGGGACTGGCTACACCTTC.

V and J are TRBV19 and TRBJ1-6, with 9 bases identical to TRBD1. Germline V gene lookup returns CDR1 LNHDA and CDR2 SQIVND (reference sequence). This CDR3 has 13 amino acids. Germline trimming cut 9 bases from V and 8 bases from J; bases unmatched to any gene: 5. Here the CDR3 DNA reads TGTGCCAGCCATGGACAGGGGCATTCACCCCTCCACTTT. Translated: CASHGQGHSPLHF.

The V and J genes are TRBV27 and TRBJ1-6; D perhaps matches TRBD1 (6 bases). Germline V gene lookup returns CDR1 MNHEY and CDR2 SMNVEV (reference sequence). Trimming cost V 8 bases and J 6 bases, with 23 bases left between them. CDR3 size: 17 residues. The CDR3 reads CASPKARGAWGNSPLHF. CDR3 DNA sequence: TGTGCCAGCCCAAAAGCTCGGGGGGCATGGGGTAATTCACCCCTCCACTTT.

The chain uses TRBV2 and TRBJ1-1; 9 bases map to TRBD1. This CDR3 has 15 residues. CDR1 is SNHLY, CDR2 FYNNEI, per germline. V trimming: 6 bases; J trimming: 1 base; junction bases outside the gene matches: 6. CDR3 nucleotide sequence: TGTGCCAGCAGCACCGGGACAGGGCGGAACACTGAAGCTTTCTTT. It encodes CASSTGTGRNTEAFF.

The V gene is TRBV29-1, the J gene TRBJ2-2; D is perhaps TRBD1 (5 bases). The CDR3 is 13 residues long. V gave up 7 bases and J gave up 2 bases, with 11 bases separating them. Germline lookup yields CDR1 SQVTM and CDR2 ANQGSEA. The CDR3 DNA sequence: TGCAGCGCACAGACAGTAAACACCGGGGAGCTGTTTTTT. Translation gives CSAQTVNTGELFF.

The chain couples TRBV6-6 to TRBJ2-5; 7 positions agree with TRBD1. V dropped 7 bases and J dropped 5; count of bases not matched to a gene: 10. Germline V gene sequence: CDR1 MNHNY, CDR2 SVGAGI (reference sequence). The CDR3 is 14 amino acids. The CDR3: CASKDTGDRETQYF. The CDR3 DNA is TGTGCCAGCAAAGACACAGGGGACCGGGAGACCCAGTACTTC.

The chain combines TRBV27 with TRBJ2-3; 9 bases are a match to TRBD1. With V trimmed by 8 bases and J by 12 bases, 12 bases remained unmatched. Germline CDR1 reads MNHEY; CDR2 reads SMNVEV (reference sequence). The CDR3 extends over 13 amino acids. CDR3 DNA sequence: TGTGCCAGCTTCCCCGGGACAGGGTTTACTCAGTATTTT. This translates into CASFPGTGFTQYF.

This clone occurred a few times. This chain connects TRBV5-1 to TRBJ1-2, with a tentative D call TRBD1 (6 bases). Germline loops: CDR1 SGHRS, CDR2 YFSETQ. V was cut by 4 bases and J by 2 bases, with 18 bases left in between. The CDR3 loop spans 16 amino acids. DNA for the CDR3: TGCGCCAGCAGCCCTGGACAGCTCAGTATAAACTATGGCTACACCTTC. As protein: CASSPGQLSINYGYTF.

The rearrangement links TRBV7-8 to TRBJ1-1, with D uncertain. CDR3 length: 12 amino acids. Per germline, CDR1 SGHVS and CDR2 FQNEAQ. Between the trimmed V and J ends, which lost 5 bases and 3 bases, there was a span of 7 bases. Here the CDR3 reads CASSTLYTEAFF. The CDR3 DNA reads TGTGCCAGCAGCACCCTATACACTGAAGCTTTCTTT.

The CDR3 DNA is TGTGCCACGGGGGACAGGCCCTGGTACGAGCAGTACTTC. It is translated as CATGDRPWYEQYF. The chain is built from TRBV19 and TRBJ2-7, with 8 bases aligning to TRBD1. The CDR3 sequence is 13 residues long. V shed 10 bases, J shed 4 bases, and the junction held 9 bases outside the gene matches. The germline V gene has CDR1 LNHDA and CDR2 SQIVND (reference sequence).

The chain is built from TRBV27 and TRBJ1-6; 9 bases map to TRBD1. This CDR3 has 17 residues. Germline V gene lookup returns CDR1 MNHEY and CDR2 SMNVEV (reference sequence). V shed 5 bases and J 6 bases; nucleotides not matched to a gene: 11. This chain's CDR3 is CASSPNRRQGGNSPLHF. As DNA, the CDR3 is TGTGCCAGCAGTCCAAACCGCCGACAGGGGGGTAATTCACCCCTCCACTTT.

This rearrangement joins TRBV7-8 to TRBJ1-2, with TRBD1 matching 10 bases. CDR1 SGHVS and CDR2 FQNEAQ come from the germline V gene. Trimming took 3 bases from V and 3 from J; bases not matched to a gene: 4. CDR3 length: 15 amino acids. The CDR3 loop reads CASSFDRGRDYGYTF. CDR3 in DNA: TGTGCCAGCAGCTTCGACAGGGGGCGAGACTATGGCTACACCTTC.

V gene TRBV19 combines with J gene TRBJ1-5; 8 bases match TRBD1. Trimming cost V 6 bases and J 3 bases; bases outside gene matches: 4. This CDR3 contains 14 residues. Germline V lookup: CDR1 LNHDA, CDR2 SQIVND (reference sequence). DNA of the CDR3: TGTGCCAGTAGGGGGACAGGATACAATCAGCCCCAGCATTTT. This translates into CASRGTGYNQPQHF. Full variable domain (outside the CDR3, taken from reference TRBV19 and TRBJ1-5): DGGITQSPKYLFRKEGQNVTLSCEQNLNHDAMYWYRQDPGQGLRLIYYSQIVNDFQKGDIAEGYSVSREKKESFPLTVTSAQKNPTAFYLCASRGTGYNQPQHFGDGTRLSIL.

The genes are TRBV6-6 and TRBJ2-7, with 8 nucleotides matching TRBD2. Germline lookup yields CDR1 MNHNY and CDR2 SVGAGI (reference sequence). V shed 5 bases, J shed 6 bases, and the junction held 6 bases outside the gene matches. The CDR3 has 13 amino acids. CDR3 in amino acids: CASSVGLAGEQYF. CDR3 coding DNA: TGTGCCAGCAGTGTCGGACTAGCCGGCGAGCAGTACTTC.